This is a list of T cell receptor beta chains from one sample in a study of T cells in Graves' hyperthyroidism and ophthalmopathy. TCRdb redid the calling of the multiplex PCR reads with MiXCR, one entry per CDR3 protein. The sample yields over 500,000 distinct CDR3 sequences, 15% to 20% seen once. The sequenced material came from blood. The receptors shown here come from a woman aged 25 to 39 with Graves' ophthalmopathy. The CDR3 runs from the conserved cysteine through the conserved F or W. Each record gives: clone size, V gene, J gene, CDR3 protein. The size field is filled for only some rows; it gives once, few, many or a size class.

clone size: .
V gene: TRBV5-1
J gene: TRBJ1-4
CDR3 protein: CASSPRRQGPSASLNEKLFF

clone size: .
V gene: TRBV20-1
J gene: TRBJ2-5
CDR3 protein: CSAGSVFSQETQYF

clone size: many
V gene: TRBV27
J gene: TRBJ2-7
CDR3 protein: CASTGRGVPYEQYF

clone size: many
V gene: TRBV7-3
J gene: TRBJ2-2
CDR3 protein: CASSSLGNTGELFF

clone size: .
V gene: TRBV14
J gene: TRBJ2-1
CDR3 protein: CASSQALEQFF

clone size: many
V gene: TRBV5-1
J gene: TRBJ2-1
CDR3 protein: CASSPRDPNEQFF

clone size: many
V gene: TRBV20-1
J gene: TRBJ1-2
CDR3 protein: CSAAGADYGYTF

clone size: .
V gene: TRBV10-1
J gene: TRBJ1-1
CDR3 protein: CASGSGTANSEAFF

clone size: .
V gene: TRBV6-1
J gene: TRBJ2-1
CDR3 protein: CASSAREGFEQFF

clone size: few
V gene: TRBV27
J gene: TRBJ2-2
CDR3 protein: CASSLSSAGELFF

clone size: .
V gene: TRBV19
J gene: TRBJ1-1
CDR3 protein: CASSISGAGNTEAFF

clone size: many
V gene: TRBV2
J gene: TRBJ2-7
CDR3 protein: CASSERAGWTYEQYF

clone size: many
V gene: TRBV28
J gene: TRBJ2-5
CDR3 protein: CASSLPYSPETQYF

clone size: .
V gene: TRBV6-2/TRBV6-3
J gene: TRBJ2-6
CDR3 protein: CASRLDGLASVLTF

clone size: many
V gene: TRBV3-1
J gene: TRBJ2-1
CDR3 protein: CASSPLGPTPGDEQFF

clone size: many
V gene: TRBV11-2
J gene: TRBJ2-2
CDR3 protein: CASSLESAGELFF

clone size: few
V gene: TRBV14
J gene: TRBJ2-4
CDR3 protein: CASSLGQINIQYF

clone size: .
V gene: TRBV28
J gene: TRBJ2-3
CDR3 protein: CASSFAKTLFSTDTQYF

clone size: .
V gene: TRBV6-6
J gene: TRBJ2-1
CDR3 protein: CASSYRRGEISYNEQFF

clone size: few
V gene: TRBV6-2/TRBV6-3
J gene: TRBJ2-1
CDR3 protein: CASISPGGGEQFF

clone size: few
V gene: TRBV6-1
J gene: TRBJ1-5
CDR3 protein: CASSGPMGGGNQPQHF

clone size: many
V gene: TRBV20-1
J gene: TRBJ2-1
CDR3 protein: CSARALTTTSGRVNEQFF

clone size: once
V gene: TRBV12-3/TRBV12-4
J gene: TRBJ2-3
CDR3 protein: CASSLGDWGTDTQYF

clone size: many
V gene: TRBV20-1
J gene: TRBJ2-5
CDR3 protein: CSASGLAGVETQYF

clone size: .
V gene: TRBV6-1
J gene: TRBJ1-5
CDR3 protein: CASGYTRASNQPQHF

clone size: .
V gene: TRBV6-2/TRBV6-3
J gene: TRBJ1-1
CDR3 protein: CASSYSSGGVTKAFF

clone size: many
V gene: TRBV2
J gene: TRBJ1-1
CDR3 protein: CASRTDGNTEAFF

clone size: many
V gene: TRBV20-1
J gene: TRBJ1-5
CDR3 protein: CSATPGQGVFQPQHF

clone size: .
V gene: TRBV25-1
J gene: TRBJ2-1
CDR3 protein: CASSEFEGVSNEQFF

clone size: .
V gene: TRBV28
J gene: TRBJ1-1
CDR3 protein: CASSLSISNTEAFF

clone size: .
V gene: TRBV30
J gene: TRBJ1-2
CDR3 protein: CAWSVSLGRNYGYTF

clone size: .
V gene: TRBV6-5
J gene: TRBJ1-1
CDR3 protein: CASSYAGTGSGAFF

clone size: .
V gene: TRBV5-1
J gene: TRBJ2-5
CDR3 protein: CASSGREWEETQYF

clone size: few
V gene: TRBV2
J gene: TRBJ2-7
CDR3 protein: CASSVGREAGLGEQYF

clone size: .
V gene: TRBV19
J gene: TRBJ2-5
CDR3 protein: CASSSFGTQYF